These 31 T cell receptor beta chains share one sample of origin, sequenced in a study of T cells in localized non-small cell lung cancer. Only in-frame clones appear in the TCRdb table, and some are missing; sequencing was by immunoSEQ multiplex PCR. Here the sample spans fewer than 30,000 clones, 85% to 90% being singletons. The source was peripheral blood, collected before any cancer treatment. The receptors were sampled from a woman aged 35 to 70 with stage I lung adenocarcinoma.

This clone is a singleton in its sample. This chain uses TRBV27 with TRBJ2-7; D gene uncertain. The ends were cut back, 6 bases at V and 4 bases at J, with 19 bases in the middle. This CDR3 is built from 15 residues. Germline V gene lookup returns CDR1 MNHEY and CDR2 SMNVEV (reference sequence). The CDR3 bases are TGTGCCAGCAGCCGTCGAATGGGATCTAAGTACGAGCAGTACTTC. Its protein is CASSRRMGSKYEQYF.

The rearrangement joins TRBV7-8 to TRBJ2-3, with 10 bases aligning to TRBD2. Germline V gene data show CDR1 as SGHVS and CDR2 as FQNEAQ. The CDR3 extends over 16 amino acids. Losses at the gene ends were 2 bases for V and 5 bases for J; bases not matched to a gene: 7. CDR3: CASSLLAGELGDTQYF. CDR3 in DNA: TGTGCCAGCAGCTTACTAGCGGGGGAACTTGGAGATACGCAGTATTTT. The full variable domain, rest sourced from reference TRBV7-8 and TRBJ2-3, is GAGVSQSPRYKVAKRGQDVALRCDPISGHVSLFWYQQALGQGPEFLTYFQNEAQLDKSGLPSDRFFAERPEGSVSTLKIQRTQQEDSAVYLCASSLLAGELGDTQYFGPGTRLTVL.

V and J are TRBV7-3 and TRBJ1-2; D perhaps matches TRBD1 (5 bases). The length of the CDR3 is 14 residues. With 1 base removed from V and 8 bases from J, the gap between germline ends came to 14 bases. CDR1 SGHTA and CDR2 FQGTGA come from the germline V gene. The chain's CDR3 is CASSLMGREDGYTF. CDR3 DNA sequence: TGTGCCAGCAGCTTAATGGGCAGGGAAGACGGCTACACCTTC.

The rearrangement joins TRBV9 to TRBJ1-6, with D perhaps TRBD1 (6 bases). The germline V and J ends were trimmed by 0 bases and 7 bases, with 11 bases remaining between them. CDR3 length: 15 residues. Germline CDR1 reads SGDLS; CDR2 reads YYNGEE. CDR3 protein: CASSVEQGENSPLHF. The CDR3 DNA sequence: TGTGCCAGCAGCGTAGAACAGGGCGAGAATTCACCCCTCCACTTT.

This chain links TRBV14 with TRBJ1-2; a possible D gene is TRBD1 (6 bases). Germline CDR1 and CDR2: SGHDN and FVKESK. The CDR3 is 13 residues long. Deletions cut 3 bases from V and 4 bases from J, with 9 bases between. DNA for the CDR3: TGTGCCAGCAGCCAGGTGGACAGCTATGGCTACACCTTC. Its translation: CASSQVDSYGYTF.

The gene calls are TRBV5-4 and TRBJ2-5; no clear D. Germline assignment: CDR1 SGHNT and CDR2 YYREEE (reference sequence). The CDR3 is 15 amino acids. Trimming removed 2 bases at V and 6 bases at J, with 17 bases between. CDR3 amino acids: CASSFMSSSRQTQYF. The CDR3 region has the DNA TGTGCCAGCAGCTTCATGTCAAGTAGCCGCCAGACCCAGTACTTC.

The sample holds one count of this clone. V gene TRBV6-5 combines with J gene TRBJ2-5; 7 nucleotides match TRBD1. With V trimmed by 6 bases and J by 10 bases, 17 bases remained unmatched. The CDR3 runs 15 residues. In germline, CDR1 is MNHEY, CDR2 SVGAGI. The chain's CDR3 is CASRTKQGPNRDQYF. As DNA, the CDR3 is TGTGCCAGCAGAACCAAACAGGGGCCCAACCGGGACCAGTACTTC.

In its sample, this clone was seen a few times. The gene calls are TRBV5-1 and TRBJ1-1; a possible D gene is TRBD1 (6 bases). This CDR3 spans 15 amino acids. V was pared by 4 bases and J by 6 bases, with 19 bases between. Germline values: CDR1 SGHRS, CDR2 YFSETQ. The CDR3 sequence: CASSSWAGVNAEAFF. CDR3 coding DNA: TGCGCCAGCAGCAGTTGGGCAGGGGTAAATGCTGAAGCTTTCTTT.

This chain uses TRBV7-9 with TRBJ1-3; D unclear. The V gene's germline CDR1 is SEHNR and CDR2 FQNEAQ (reference sequence). The length of the CDR3 is 15 residues. V gave up 5 bases and J gave up 0 bases, with 11 bases separating them. CDR3 amino acids: CASSKDGFSGNTIYF. The CDR3 DNA sequence: TGTGCCAGCAGCAAGGACGGGTTCTCTGGAAACACCATATATTTT. Drawing the rest from reference TRBV7-9 and TRBJ1-3, the complete variable domain is DTGVSQNPRHKITKRGQNVTFRCDPISEHNRLYWYRQTLGQGPEFLTYFQNEAQLEKSRLLSDRFSAERPKGSFSTLEIQRTEQGDSAMYLCASSKDGFSGNTIYFGEGSWLTVV.

This chain uses TRBV5-6 with TRBJ2-3; 7 bases map to TRBD2. V lost 1 base to trimming and J lost 0 bases; unmatched junction nucleotides: 11. CDR1 is SGHDT, CDR2 YYEEEE, per germline. The CDR3 runs 18 residues. The CDR3 sequence: CASSLMLGEGTSTDTQYF. CDR3 bases: TGTGCCAGCAGCTTGATGTTAGGGGAGGGAACTAGCACAGATACGCAGTATTTT. The whole variable domain, remainder taken from reference TRBV5-6 and TRBJ2-3, is DAGVTQSPTHLIKTRGQQVTLRCSPKSGHDTVSWYQQALGQGPQFIFQYYEEEERQRGNFPDRFSGHQFPNYSSELNVNALLLGDSALYLCASSLMLGEGTSTDTQYFGPGTRLTVL.

The rearrangement uses TRBV19 and TRBJ2-3; D might be TRBD1 (5 bases). Trimming stripped 5 bases from V and 1 base from J, with 10 bases between. The germline CDR1 and CDR2 sequences are LNHDA and SQIVND (reference sequence). The CDR3 extends over 14 amino acids. As DNA, the CDR3 is TGTGCCAGTAGTCCAGGGTTTGGCACAGATACGCAGTATTTT. This translates into CASSPGFGTDTQYF. The variable domain in full, completed from reference TRBV19 and TRBJ2-3, reads DGGITQSPKYLFRKEGQNVTLSCEQNLNHDAMYWYRQDPGQGLRLIYYSQIVNDFQKGDIAEGYSVSREKKESFPLTVTSAQKNPTAFYLCASSPGFGTDTQYFGPGTRLTVL.

The chain is built from TRBV2 and TRBJ1-1; D not certain. The V end was cut by 2 bases, the J end by 0 bases, with 19 bases between. This CDR3 spans 18 amino acids. The germline V gene encodes CDR1 SNHLY and CDR2 FYNNEI. This CDR3 reads CASSENHRAFSMNTEAFF. The CDR3 DNA reads as TGTGCCAGCAGTGAAAATCATAGAGCATTCTCAATGAACACTGAAGCTTTCTTT.

The chain recombines TRBV7-3 with TRBJ2-1, with a tentative D call TRBD1 (6 bases). The germline gives CDR1 SGHTA, CDR2 FQGTGA. This CDR3 region has 15 residues. Trimming took 1 base from V and 7 from J, leaving 14 bases between them. The CDR3, as DNA: TGTGCCAGCAGCTTAAAATTTGGACAGTGGAATGAGCAGTTCTTC. This codes for CASSLKFGQWNEQFF.

The chain joins TRBV5-1 to TRBJ2-5; 7 nucleotides line up with TRBD2. V gave up 4 bases and J gave up 5 bases; unmatched junction bases: 11. CDR3 length equals 15 residues. In germline, CDR1 is SGHRS, CDR2 YFSETQ. CDR3 sequence: CASSGNTLGGETQYF. The CDR3, as DNA: TGCGCCAGCAGCGGAAATACACTGGGAGGGGAGACCCAGTACTTC.

V gene TRBV5-1 combines with J gene TRBJ2-1; D possibly corresponds to TRBD2 (5 bases). Deletions cut 1 base from V and 7 bases from J, with 9 bases between. The length of the CDR3 is 13 residues. CDR1 is SGHRS, CDR2 YFSETQ, per germline. Here the CDR3 reads CASSLLSGNEQFF. CDR3 in DNA: TGCGCCAGCAGCTTGCTTTCGGGAAATGAGCAGTTCTTC.

With respect to this clone: One end of the junction is discordant with germline, which a read error may explain. V is TRBV6-4 and J is TRBJ2-2, with TRBD2 identical over 9 bases. The CDR3 contains 16 residues. The V gene's germline CDR1 is MRHNA and CDR2 SNTAGT. CDR3 DNA sequence: TGTGCCAACAGTGACGGTCTAGCGGGAAGCACCGGGGAGCTGTTTTTT. Encoded protein: CANSDGLAGSTGELFF.

The V and J genes are TRBV7-8 and TRBJ1-5, with D possibly matching TRBD1 (6 bases). This CDR3 has 13 residues. Trimming shortened V by 3 bases and J by 4 bases, and 7 bases separated the two germline ends. The germline V gene encodes CDR1 SGHVS and CDR2 FQNEAQ. CDR3 loop: CASSFQGNQPQHF. For the CDR3, the DNA is TGTGCCAGCAGCTTTCAGGGGAATCAGCCCCAGCATTTT.

V usage is TRBV6-4 and J usage is TRBJ2-5; 8 bases line up with TRBD2. This CDR3 is 15 amino acids long. V shed 2 bases and J 4 bases; nucleotides not matched to a gene: 6. Per the germline V gene, CDR1 is MRHNA and CDR2 is SNTAGT. CDR3 DNA sequence: TGTGCCAGCAGTGACACAGCGGGGGCGGGAGAGACCCAGTACTTC. Amino acids: CASSDTAGAGETQYF.

This chain uses TRBV6-6 with TRBJ1-2, with D perhaps TRBD1 (6 bases). The CDR3 has 12 residues. CDR1 is MNHNY, CDR2 SVGAGI, per germline (reference sequence). V was pared by 6 bases and J by 7 bases, with 12 bases between. This chain's CDR3 is CASRTGASGYTF. In DNA, the CDR3 is TGTGCCAGCAGGACAGGAGCTAGTGGCTACACCTTC.

The chain is built from TRBV30 and TRBJ1-3; D is uncertain. V lost 0 bases and J lost 7, with 13 bases in between. CDR3 length: 14 residues. Germline lookup yields CDR1 GTSNPN and CDR2 SVGIG (reference sequence). The CDR3 protein is CAWSVRTEPNTIYF. The CDR3 DNA sequence: TGTGCCTGGAGTGTACGGACCGAGCCTAACACCATATATTTT.

The gene calls are TRBV7-3 and TRBJ1-2, with 8 bases lining up with TRBD1. The CDR3 contains 16 residues. Trimming at V came to 5 bases and at J to 6 bases, leaving 14 bases not matched to a gene. Germline loops: CDR1 SGHTA, CDR2 FQGTGA. The CDR3 loop is CASSPASSGGGDGYTF. CDR3 in DNA: TGTGCCAGCAGCCCGGCATCGTCAGGGGGCGGGGATGGCTACACCTTC.

The gene calls are TRBV18 and TRBJ2-5; 7 positions agree with TRBD2. Losses at the gene ends were 3 bases for V and 3 bases for J; bases not matched to a gene: 4. There are 14 residues in the CDR3. The germline CDR1 and CDR2 sequences are KGHSH and LQKENI. CDR3 DNA: TGTGCCAGCTCACCGCCCGGGACTAAAGAGACCCAGTACTTC. Translated: CASSPPGTKETQYF.

The chain combines TRBV27 with TRBJ2-1; 10 positions agree with TRBD1. V dropped 10 bases and J dropped 9; count of bases not matched to a gene: 9. Germline CDR1 and CDR2: MNHEY and SMNVEV (reference sequence). This CDR3 contains 13 residues. CDR3: CAIRGQGSGEQFF. Written as DNA, the CDR3 is TGTGCCATCAGGGGACAGGGGTCGGGTGAGCAGTTCTTC.

The chain recombines TRBV5-1 with TRBJ2-1, with 11 bases fitting TRBD1. The V gene end was trimmed by 0 bases and the J gene end by 8 bases; junction bases not matched to a gene: 1. The CDR3 spans 14 residues. Germline V gene sequence: CDR1 SGHRS, CDR2 YFSETQ. CDR3 region: CASSLGTGGDEQFF. The DNA for the CDR3 is TGCGCCAGCAGCTTGGGGACAGGGGGCGATGAGCAGTTCTTC.

This chain connects TRBV30 to TRBJ2-1; possibly TRBD2 for D (7 bases). CDR3 size: 13 residues. The V gene lost 3 bases and the J gene lost 9 bases, with 15 bases spanning the gap. Germline V lookup: CDR1 GTSNPN, CDR2 SVGIG (reference sequence). The CDR3 DNA is TGTGCCTGGAGGGGGGCGGGCGGGGGTGAGCAGTTCTTC. Its protein product is CAWRGAGGGEQFF.

This chain connects TRBV19 to TRBJ1-5; D might be TRBD1 (6 bases). The CDR3 extends over 13 amino acids. Germline lookup yields CDR1 LNHDA and CDR2 SQIVND (reference sequence). Trimming removed 10 bases from V and 4 bases from J, with 14 bases in between. The DNA for the CDR3 is TGTGCCATTTCCGGGACACTAAATCAGCCCCAGCATTTT. Translating it yields CAISGTLNQPQHF.

The J gene is TRBJ2-1, the V gene TRBV6-5, with 8 bases lining up with TRBD2. CDR1 MNHEY and CDR2 SVGAGI come from the germline V gene. Trimming took 7 bases from V and 6 from J; bases not matched to a gene: 5. This CDR3 spans 13 amino acids. The CDR3 nucleotides are TGTGCCAGCATGCTCCGGGGGGGCAATGAGCAGTTCTTC. Its translation is CASMLRGGNEQFF.

This rearrangement joins TRBV19 to TRBJ1-5; D is ambiguous. Deletions cut 3 bases from V and 0 bases from J, with 9 bases between. The CDR3 runs to 15 residues. In germline, CDR1 is LNHDA, CDR2 SQIVND (reference sequence). The CDR3 loop is CASSIKQFSNQPQHF. The CDR3 coding sequence is TGTGCCAGTAGTATTAAACAGTTTAGCAATCAGCCCCAGCATTTT. The whole variable domain, remainder taken from reference TRBV19 and TRBJ1-5, is DGGITQSPKYLFRKEGQNVTLSCEQNLNHDAMYWYRQDPGQGLRLIYYSQIVNDFQKGDIAEGYSVSREKKESFPLTVTSAQKNPTAFYLCASSIKQFSNQPQHFGDGTRLSIL.

V is TRBV29-1 and J is TRBJ2-4; maybe TRBD2 (7 bases). Germline V lookup: CDR1 SQVTM, CDR2 ANQGSEA. The germline V and J ends were trimmed by 2 bases and 8 bases, with 13 bases remaining between them. The CDR3 has 13 amino acids. The CDR3 DNA reads as TGCAGCGTTGAAACGGGGGGCGGGGACATTCAGTACTTC. Residues: CSVETGGGDIQYF. The full variable domain, with the rest looked up from reference TRBV29-1 and TRBJ2-4, is SAVISQKPSRDICQRGTSLTIQCQVDSQVTMMFWYRQQPGQSLTLIATANQGSEATYESGFVIDKFPISRPNLTFSTLTVSNMSPEDSSIYLCSVETGGGDIQYFGAGTRLSVL.

The V gene is TRBV7-9, the J gene TRBJ1-4, with D unclear. V lost 0 bases and J 4 bases, leaving 9 bases between the germline ends. CDR1 and CDR2 (germline): SEHNR, FQNEAQ (reference sequence). The CDR3 extends over 15 amino acids. In DNA form, the CDR3 reads TGTGCCAGCAGCTTAGCGGAGGGTTTTAATGAAAAACTGTTTTTT. Amino acids: CASSLAEGFNEKLFF. Based on the CDR3 plus reference TRBV7-9 and TRBJ1-4, the full variable domain is DTGVSQNPRHKITKRGQNVTFRCDPISEHNRLYWYRQTLGQGPEFLTYFQNEAQLEKSRLLSDRFSAERPKGSFSTLEIQRTEQGDSAMYLCASSLAEGFNEKLFFGSGTQLSVL.

The chain combines TRBV6-1 with TRBJ1-2; D is perhaps TRBD1 (5 bases). The CDR3 extends over 15 amino acids. V dropped 4 bases and J dropped 3 bases, with 15 bases sitting between them. The germline gives CDR1 MNHNS, CDR2 SASEGT. CDR3 residues: CASSASGGDDYGYTF. CDR3 coding DNA: TGTGCCAGCAGTGCCTCGGGAGGGGACGACTATGGCTACACCTTC.